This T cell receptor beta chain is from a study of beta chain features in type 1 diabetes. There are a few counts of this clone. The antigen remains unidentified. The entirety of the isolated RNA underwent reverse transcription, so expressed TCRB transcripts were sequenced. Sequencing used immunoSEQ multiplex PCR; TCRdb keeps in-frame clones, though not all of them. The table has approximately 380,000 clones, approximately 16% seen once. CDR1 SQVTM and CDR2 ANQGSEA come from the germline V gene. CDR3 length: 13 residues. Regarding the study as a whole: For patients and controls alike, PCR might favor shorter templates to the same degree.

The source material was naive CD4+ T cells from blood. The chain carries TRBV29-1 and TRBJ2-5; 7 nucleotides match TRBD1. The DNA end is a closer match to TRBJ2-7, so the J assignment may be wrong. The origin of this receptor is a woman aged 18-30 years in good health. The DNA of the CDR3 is TGCAGCGTTGAAGGGACAGGTCACTACGAGCAGTACTTC. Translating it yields CSVEGTGHYEQYF.